This is a list of T cell receptor beta chains from one sample in a study of OX40 agonist ivuxolimab in advanced cancers. Profiled with immunoSEQ multiplex PCR; TCRdb holds only in-frame clones, not every one. Of about 69,000 clones detected, over 80% appear once; the ten largest clones hold roughly 6%. This specimen consisted of CD4+ or CD8+ T cells sorted from blood, obtained in a trial of the OX40 agonist ivuxolimab. The receptors were sampled from an adult with an advanced solid tumor such as melanoma, head and neck, liver or kidney cancer. Each CDR3 is given with its conserved first and last residue. The D gene is left open where the match is weak. Not every row has a clone size; where given, it reads once, few, many or a size class.

TGTGCCAGCGGCGTCCGGGGGCAGAATCAGCCCCAGCATTTT CASGVRGQNQPQHF - - TRBJ1-5 TRBV27
TGTGCCAGCAGTTTATGGAGTGGCGTCCAAGAGACCCAGTACTTC CASSLWSGVQETQYF - - TRBJ2-5 TRBV28
TGTGCCAGCAGTTACTGGGAGGAAAGCTCCTACGAGCAGTACTTC CASSYWEESSYEQYF - - TRBJ2-7 TRBV6-5
TGTGCCAGCAGCCACCCTAGCGGGCTAGGTAGGGCCAACGTCCTGACTTTC CASSHPSGLGRANVLTF TRBD2 - TRBJ2-6 TRBV9
TGTGCCAGCAGTTACTTGAGGGGCTGGGACAATGAGCAGTTCTTC CASSYLRGWDNEQFF - - TRBJ2-1 TRBV6-5
TGTGCCAGCAGCTCTCCAGGGGAATCCTACGAGCAGTACTTC CASSSPGESYEQYF - once TRBJ2-7 TRBV5-5
TGTGCCAGCAGCGCCGAGGGGACAGCCTCCTACAATGAGCAGTTCTTC CASSAEGTASYNEQFF TRBD1 - TRBJ2-1 TRBV9
TGTGCCAGCAGCTTAGCACAGACGAGCTCCTACGAGCAGTACTTC CASSLAQTSSYEQYF - few TRBJ2-7 TRBV7-9
TGTGCCAGCAGTTTCCAACCCGGACAGGGGATCTATGGCTACACCTTC CASSFQPGQGIYGYTF TRBD1 - TRBJ1-2 TRBV28
TGTGCCAGCACCCTCAACTCAGGCGGGGCCTACAATGAGCAGTTCTTC CASTLNSGGAYNEQFF - many TRBJ2-1 TRBV27
TGTGCCAGCAGCCCCACTAATTCAGCGAACACTGAAGCTTTCTTT CASSPTNSANTEAFF - - TRBJ1-1 TRBV7-9
TGTGCCAGCAGCTTGCTAAATGAGCAGTTCTTC CASSLLNEQFF - - TRBJ2-1 TRBV7-9
TGTGCCAGCAGCCCAAGTCACGGGCCCTACGAGCAGTACTTC CASSPSHGPYEQYF - - TRBJ2-7 TRBV7-3
TGTGCCAGCAGCTTGAGGGACGGCCTCGAGACCCAGTACTTC CASSLRDGLETQYF - - TRBJ2-5 TRBV5-4
TGTGCCAGCAGCGAAACTAGCGGGGGCCTCTCCTACAATGAGCAGTTCTTC CASSETSGGLSYNEQFF TRBD2 - TRBJ2-1 TRBV9
TGTGCCAGCAGTTCCCTCCCGGGACAGGGCGTGTACAATGAGCAGTTCTTC CASSSLPGQGVYNEQFF TRBD1 - TRBJ2-1 TRBV27
TGTGCCAGCAGCCCCCCACGAGGGAGTTCTAGCACAGATACGCAGTATTTT CASSPPRGSSSTDTQYF - - TRBJ2-3 TRBV7-2